These 17 T cell receptor beta chains were all obtained from the same sample, sequenced in a study of response to subunit inactivated influenza vaccine. TCRdb processed the RT-PCR reads anew with MiXCR; each CDR3 protein has one entry. The sample gives over 450,000 distinct CDR3 sequences, roughly 13% of which show up once; over 10% is in the top ten. This specimen consisted of PBMCs from blood, obtained roughly 48 days after vaccination. The receptors derive from a man aged 50-60 years who received an inactivated influenza vaccine.

This chain links TRBV5-1 with TRBJ2-7; tentatively, D is TRBD1 (5 bases). The CDR3 contains 16 residues. Germline CDR1 is SGHRS and CDR2 is YFSETQ. The germline V and J ends were trimmed by 0 bases and 6 bases, with 19 bases remaining between them. DNA for the CDR3: TGCGCCAGCAGCTTGGCTCCCCAGGGCATGAGGTCCGAGCAGTACTTC. Translation: CASSLAPQGMRSEQYF.

The V call is TRBV14, the J call TRBJ2-5; perhaps TRBD1 as D (5 bases). This CDR3 contains 14 residues. Germline CDR1 SGHDN, CDR2 FVKESK. V was clipped by 3 bases and J by 2 bases, with 10 bases between them. The CDR3 is CASSQFQGQETQYF. The CDR3 DNA follows: TGTGCCAGCAGCCAGTTTCAGGGTCAAGAGACCCAGTACTTC.

The V gene is TRBV3-1, the J gene TRBJ1-3, with D unclear. Deletions cut 3 bases from V and 14 bases from J, with 17 bases between. The germline gives CDR1 LGHDT, CDR2 YNNKEL (reference sequence). The CDR3 sequence is 13 residues long. The CDR3 nucleotides are TGTGCCAGCAGCCAGCGGGGAGGAACGAGCGTATATTTT. Translating gives CASSQRGGTSVYF.

The V and J genes are TRBV5-1 and TRBJ2-7; TRBD1 or TRBD2 may be the D gene (5 bases each). The V and J ends lost 4 bases and 2 bases respectively, with 13 bases between them. CDR3 length equals 14 residues. Germline loops: CDR1 SGHRS, CDR2 YFSETQ. CDR3 region: CASSHGGGTYEQYF. The DNA of the CDR3 is TGCGCCAGCAGCCACGGTGGGGGAACCTACGAGCAGTACTTC.

The chain couples TRBV5-1 to TRBJ2-7; 9 positions agree with TRBD1. The J segment lost 4 bases and the V segment lost 2 bases, leaving 7 bases of the junction unmatched. The CDR3 length is 15 residues. The V gene's germline CDR1 is SGHRS and CDR2 YFSETQ. The CDR3 nucleotides read TGCGCCAGCAGCTTACAGACAGGGGGTCTTTACGAGCAGTACTTC. It codes for CASSLQTGGLYEQYF.

This clonotype was found many times. The genes are TRBV6-2 or TRBV6-3 and TRBJ1-5; D not certain. V shed 5 bases and J shed 1 base, with 6 bases lying between them. The CDR3 runs to 13 residues. Germline CDR1 is MNHEY and CDR2 is SVGEGT. The CDR3 bases are TGTGCCAGCAGTGATAGAAGCAATCAGCCCCAGCATTTT. Translation: CASSDRSNQPQHF.

The rearrangement uses TRBV6-2 or TRBV6-3 and TRBJ2-1, with 9 bases fitting TRBD2. The CDR3 extends over 18 amino acids. V shed 2 bases, J shed 2 bases, and the junction held 10 bases outside the gene matches. Germline V gene data show CDR1 as MNHEY and CDR2 as SVGEGT. The CDR3 nucleotides read TGTGCCAGCAGTTACCCCCTCCAGGAGCGGGGGGCCTACAATGAGCAGTTCTTC. Encoded protein: CASSYPLQERGAYNEQFF.

This clonotype was found many times. V gene TRBV29-1 combines with J gene TRBJ2-2; D uncertain. Germline-derived CDR1 and CDR2 are SQVTM and ANQGSEA. Deletions cut 2 bases from V and 1 base from J, with 8 bases between. This CDR3 contains 14 residues. As DNA, the CDR3 is TGCAGCGTTGAAAATGCGATGAACACCGGGGAGCTGTTTTTT. Amino acids: CSVENAMNTGELFF.

The table lists this clonotype with many counts. V and J are TRBV2 and TRBJ2-7; D not certain. Germline V gene data show CDR1 as SNHLY and CDR2 as FYNNEI. V gave up 6 bases and J gave up 0 bases, with 12 bases separating them. The CDR3 sequence is 14 residues long. This CDR3 reads CASRDALTSYEQYF. CDR3 bases: TGTGCCAGCAGGGATGCACTGACCTCCTACGAGCAGTACTTC. Full variable domain (missing parts from reference TRBV2 and TRBJ2-7): EPEVTQTPSHQVTQMGQEVILRCVPISNHLYFYWYRQILGQKVEFLVSFYNNEISEKSEIFDDQFSVERPDGSNFTLKIRSTKLEDSAMYFCASRDALTSYEQYFGPGTRLTVT.

This clonotype occurred a few times. The chain carries TRBV5-5 and TRBJ2-2; tentative D call: TRBD2 (6 bases). The V gene's germline CDR1 is SGHKS and CDR2 YYEKEE (reference sequence). V was clipped by 3 bases and J by 2 bases, with 14 bases between them. The CDR3 consists of 16 residues. The CDR3 loop is CASSSWGEGNTGELFF. DNA for the CDR3: TGTGCCAGCAGCTCGTGGGGGGAAGGAAACACCGGGGAGCTGTTTTTT.

In this sample, this clonotype turned up many times. The genes are TRBV29-1 and TRBJ2-7; the match to TRBD1 covers 8 bases. CDR1 SQVTM and CDR2 ANQGSEA come from the germline V gene. V lost 6 bases, J lost 9 bases, and 10 bases stayed unmatched. This CDR3 contains 12 residues. As DNA, the CDR3 is TGCAGCGTGTTAAAACAGGGGGTCTTGCAGTACTTC. Translating it yields CSVLKQGVLQYF.

The CDR3 region has the DNA TGTGCCAGCAGTCCCTCCGACGGGAGGGTTCACCCTTACGAGCAGTACTTC. It codes for CASSPSDGRVHPYEQYF. The rearrangement joins TRBV28 to TRBJ2-7; TRBD2 agrees at 8 bases. The CDR3 runs to 17 residues. The germline gives CDR1 MDHEN, CDR2 SYDVKM. V shed 5 bases, J shed 4 bases, and the junction held 16 bases outside the gene matches. The full variable domain, its missing parts supplied by reference TRBV28 and TRBJ2-7, is DVKVTQSSRYLVKRTGEKVFLECVQDMDHENMFWYRQDPGLGLRLIYFSYDVKMKEKGDIPEGYSVSREKKERFSLILESASTNQTSMYLCASSPSDGRVHPYEQYFGPGTRLTVT.

This clonotype showed up many times. V and J are TRBV7-2 and TRBJ2-7, with 8 positions matching TRBD1. The V gene's germline CDR1 is SGHTA and CDR2 FQGNSA. V trimming: 5 bases; J trimming: 6 bases; junction bases outside the gene matches: 12. The CDR3 spans 15 residues. The CDR3 nucleotides are TGTGCCAGCAGCCGGAGGACAGGGAGATCTCCCGAGCAGTACTTC. It encodes CASSRRTGRSPEQYF.

This clonotype was seen only a few times. The chain recombines TRBV7-6 with TRBJ2-1; D not certain. The V and J ends lost 2 bases and 4 bases respectively, with 3 bases between them. The CDR3 sequence is 12 residues long. CDR1 and CDR2 (germline): SGHVS, FNYEAQ. The CDR3, as DNA: TGTGCCAGCAGCTTATGGTACAATGAGCAGTTCTTC. It codes for CASSLWYNEQFF.

This clonotype has just a few counts. This chain links TRBV6-1 with TRBJ2-3; 8 positions match TRBD2. This CDR3 is built from 15 residues. Germline V gives CDR1 MNHNS, CDR2 SASEGT. V lost 6 bases, J lost 0 bases, and 5 bases stayed unmatched. The CDR3 region has the DNA TGTGCCAGCAGAAGGACTAGCTCCAGCACAGATACGCAGTATTTT. Residues: CASRRTSSSTDTQYF.

This clonotype has a handful of counts. The V call is TRBV3-1, the J call TRBJ2-3, with a weak D call TRBD1 (6 bases). The ends were cut back, 1 base at V and 5 bases at J, with 19 bases in the middle. The CDR3 consists of 17 residues. CDR1 and CDR2 from the germline V gene are LGHDT and YNNKEL (reference sequence). The CDR3, as DNA: TGTGCCAGCAGCCAAGTTACAGGGCGCATTACCCAAGATACGCAGTATTTT. Protein: CASSQVTGRITQDTQYF.

This clonotype was detected only a few times. The chain recombines TRBV5-1 with TRBJ2-2, with D maybe TRBD2 (6 bases). Germline V gene data show CDR1 as SGHRS and CDR2 as YFSETQ. The CDR3 runs to 14 residues. V lost 7 bases, J lost 4 bases, and 14 bases lay in between. The CDR3 loop is CASRRESSTGELFF. CDR3 nucleotide sequence: TGCGCCAGCCGTCGGGAGTCGAGCACCGGGGAGCTGTTTTTT.